The 27 T cell receptor beta chains below all came from one sample that was sequenced in a study of CD8+CD57+ T cells in acquired aplastic anemia. In patients chosen for sequencing, flow cytometry had shown CD8+CD57+ cell expansion. Genomic DNA was employed as the template in profiling TCR beta VDJ and CDR3. TCRdb reanalysed the reads using MiXCR and keeps one entry per CDR3 protein. The sample shows 150,000 to 200,000 distinct CDR3 sequences, about 48% of them seen only once. Sequenced sample: sorted CD4+, CD8+, or CD8+CD57+ T cells (not recorded which) from PBMCs. All receptors derive from a human donor with aplastic anemia.

A remark on this clonotype: An end of the junction differs from the germline gene, which may be a read error. The V call is TRBV4-2, the J call TRBJ2-7; D is undetermined. This CDR3 contains 14 residues. Germline loops: CDR1 LGHNA, CDR2 YNFKEQ. The DNA for the CDR3 is TGTGCCAGCAGCCAACAAAATGGAGAATACGAGCAGCACTTC. It encodes CASSQQNGEYEQHF.

Of note for this clonotype: The junction and the germline gene differ at one end; a read error may be behind it. The chain couples TRBV6-1 to TRBJ2-7; TRBD1 matches at 8 bases. Per the germline V gene, CDR1 is MNHNS and CDR2 is SASEGT. The CDR3 is made up of 17 amino acids. CDR3 sequence reads: CASSGTRRTGSSYDQYF. The CDR3, as DNA: TGTGCCAGCAGTGGAACCCGTCGGACAGGGAGCTCCTACGATCAGTACTTC.

This chain joins TRBV20-1 and TRBJ2-7; 9 bases agree with TRBD1. The CDR3 has 14 amino acids. J lost 2 bases, V lost 3 bases, and 5 bases had no gene match. CDR1 is DFQATT, CDR2 SNEGSKA, per germline (reference sequence). The CDR3 bases are TGCAGTGCTAGGGGGGACAGGGAGACCTACGAGCAGTACTTC. Its translation is CSARGDRETYEQYF.

This clonotype was seen only a few times. The V and J genes are TRBV10-3 and TRBJ1-4; TRBD1 matches at 11 bases. The CDR3 is 13 residues long. The J segment lost 7 bases and the V segment lost 6 bases, leaving 1 base of the junction unmatched. The V gene's germline CDR1 is ENHRY and CDR2 SYGVKD. CDR3 sequence reads: CAISGTGGEKLFF. DNA of the CDR3: TGTGCCATCAGCGGGACAGGGGGTGAAAAACTGTTTTTT.

The chain joins TRBV15 to TRBJ2-3; D may be TRBD2 (6 bases). Germline V CDR1 and CDR2: LNHNV, YYDKDF (reference sequence). V was clipped by 1 base and J by 5 bases, with 10 bases between them. The CDR3 sequence is 14 residues long. The CDR3 is CATSRAGGEDTQYF. CDR3 DNA: TGTGCCACCAGCAGAGCCGGGGGAGAAGATACGCAGTATTTT.

This clonotype was seen at least ten times. This chain uses TRBV12-3 or TRBV12-4 with TRBJ2-2; TRBD2 might be the D (6 bases). V was clipped by 10 bases and J by 7 bases, with 10 bases between them. This CDR3 is 11 amino acids long. The CDR3 DNA reads as TGTGCCAACGCCGGGGGCGGGGAGCTGTTTTTT. Amino acid sequence: CANAGGGELFF.

The chain links TRBV5-1 to TRBJ2-1; D gene uncertain. The CDR3 has 15 amino acids. Looked up from germline, CDR1 is SGHRS and CDR2 is YFSETQ. V lost 5 bases, J lost 3 bases, and 15 bases lay in between. The CDR3 bases are TGCGCCAGCAGTTCCAGCTCAACCCTCTACAATGAGCAGTTCTTC. Protein sequence: CASSSSSTLYNEQFF.

V gene TRBV27 combines with J gene TRBJ1-1, with D unclear. CDR3 length equals 16 residues. V lost 0 bases, J lost 5 bases, and 16 bases lay in between. In germline, CDR1 is MNHEY, CDR2 SMNVEV (reference sequence). The DNA for the CDR3 is TGTGCCAGCAGTTTATCCCTTGGGGTGATAGGAACTGAAGCTTTCTTT. Translating gives CASSLSLGVIGTEAFF.

In its sample, this clonotype was seen a few times. The chain links TRBV6-5 to TRBJ1-1, with a possible D match to TRBD1 (5 bases). V lost 2 bases to trimming and J lost 0 bases, with 10 bases between them. CDR1 MNHEY and CDR2 SVGAGI come from the germline V gene. The CDR3 is made up of 15 amino acids. The CDR3 nucleotides are TGTGCCAGCAGTTACGGGGCTACTATGAACACTGAAGCTTTCTTT. This encodes CASSYGATMNTEAFF.

The gene calls are TRBV10-3 and TRBJ1-5; D is ambiguous. The ends were cut back, 4 bases at V and 2 bases at J, with 12 bases in the middle. CDR1 and CDR2 (germline): ENHRY, SYGVKD. The length of the CDR3 is 15 residues. The CDR3 DNA reads TGTGCCATCAGTGCATACCCCGGGGGCAATCAGCCCCAGCATTTT. It translates to CAISAYPGGNQPQHF.

The chain couples TRBV13 to TRBJ2-7; TRBD1 agrees at 7 bases. The trim removed 6 bases at V and 5 bases at J, leaving 10 bases unmatched. The germline CDR1 and CDR2 sequences are PRHDT and FYEKMQ (reference sequence). The CDR3 loop spans 14 amino acids. CDR3 amino acids: CASSSRTGTDEQYF. The CDR3 DNA follows: TGTGCCAGCAGTTCCCGGACAGGTACCGACGAGCAGTACTTC. Full variable domain (rest looked up from reference TRBV13 and TRBJ2-7): AAGVIQSPRHLIKEKRETATLKCYPIPRHDTVYWYQQGPGQDPQFLISFYEKMQSDKGSIPDRFSAQQFSDYHSELNMSSLELGDSALYFCASSSRTGTDEQYFGPGTRLTVT.

The table lists this clonotype with a few counts. This rearrangement joins TRBV20-1 to TRBJ1-6; D gene unclear. Trimming cost V 3 bases and J 9 bases, with 9 bases left between them. The CDR3 has 12 residues. The V gene's germline CDR1 is DFQATT and CDR2 SNEGSKA (reference sequence). The CDR3 sequence is CSASRRGSPLHF. Here the CDR3 DNA reads TGCAGTGCTAGCCGTCGGGGTTCACCCCTCCACTTT.

This rearrangement joins TRBV25-1 to TRBJ1-2, with D unclear. Germline assignment: CDR1 MGHDK and CDR2 SYGVNS. CDR3 length: 11 residues. Trimming left V 4 bases short and J 4 bases short, with 4 bases between. In nucleotides, the CDR3 is TGTGCCAGCAGTGGTGGCTATGGCTACACCTTC. It specifies CASSGGYGYTF.

This clonotype was detected many times. The chain employs TRBV11-1 and TRBJ2-7; TRBD2 matches 7 bases. Germline V gene lookup returns CDR1 SGHAT and CDR2 FQDESV (reference sequence). The CDR3 has 20 residues. The J segment lost 4 bases and the V segment lost 3 bases, leaving 24 bases of the junction unmatched. The CDR3 DNA sequence: TGTGCCAGCAGCTTTTCCCCCACCGGCGGCGGGAGAAGAGGGCTGTACGAGCAGTACTTC. Protein: CASSFSPTGGGRRGLYEQYF.

This clonotype was detected many times. The V and J genes are TRBV6-1 and TRBJ2-7, with D tentatively TRBD1 or TRBD2 (6 bases each). The CDR3 contains 16 residues. The germline V and J ends were trimmed by 1 base and 2 bases, with 15 bases remaining between them. CDR1 MNHNS and CDR2 SASEGT come from the germline V gene. The CDR3 bases are TGTGCCAGCAGTGAAGGTATAGGGGGGTCTCCCTACGAGCAGTACTTC. Translating gives CASSEGIGGSPYEQYF.

In its sample, this clonotype was seen once. A much larger clone lies one base from this, so it may be a read error. V usage is TRBV11-2 and J usage is TRBJ1-1; D possibly corresponds to TRBD1 (5 bases). Germline CDR1 reads SGHAT; CDR2 reads FQNNGV. The CDR3 has 14 residues. The CDR3 nucleotides are TGTGTCAGCAGCTTAGGGCGGGGGACCACTGAAGCTTTCTTT. Its translation: CVSSLGRGTTEAFF.

This clonotype showed up many times. This chain uses TRBV7-6 with TRBJ1-6; 9 nucleotides line up with TRBD1. J gave up 3 bases and V 5 bases, and 8 bases lay outside the gene matches. This CDR3 has 17 amino acids. Germline-derived CDR1 and CDR2 are SGHVS and FNYEAQ. The CDR3 DNA is TGTGCCAGCAGCGAAGCGGGGACAGGGCTCTATAATTCACCCCTCCACTTT. Its translation is CASSEAGTGLYNSPLHF.

J is TRBJ2-2 and V is TRBV27, with D unclear. V gave up 2 bases and J gave up 5 bases, with 6 bases separating them. This CDR3 has 13 amino acids. CDR1 is MNHEY and CDR2 is SMNVEV in the germline V gene (reference sequence). CDR3 DNA sequence: TGTGCCAGCAGTTTAGGTTGGACCGGGGAGCTGTTTTTT. It is translated as CASSLGWTGELFF.

This rearrangement joins TRBV5-1 to TRBJ2-7; the match to TRBD2 covers 7 bases. CDR3 size: 15 residues. After removal of 4 bases from V and 6 bases from J, the junction contained 13 bases not matched to a gene. CDR1 is SGHRS, CDR2 YFSETQ, per germline. CDR3 DNA: TGCGCCAGCAGCATGGTGGCTAGCGGAGGCCCCGAGCAGTACTTC. Its protein is CASSMVASGGPEQYF. Supplemented by reference TRBV5-1 and TRBJ2-7, the full variable domain reads KAGVTQTPRYLIKTRGQQVTLSCSPISGHRSVSWYQQTPGQGLQFLFEYFSETQRNKGNFPGRFSGRQFSNSRSEMNVSTLELGDSALYLCASSMVASGGPEQYFGPGTRLTVT.

This chain uses TRBV20-1 with TRBJ2-5, with TRBD1 identical over 9 bases. In germline, CDR1 is DFQATT, CDR2 SNEGSKA (reference sequence). Trimming cost V 1 base and J 7 bases; bases outside gene matches: 7. CDR3 size: 14 residues. The CDR3 protein is CSARVDRGLGTQYF. CDR3 sequence (DNA): TGCAGTGCTAGAGTTGACAGGGGGTTAGGGACCCAGTACTTC.

Only a few counts were recorded for this clonotype. J is TRBJ1-1 and V is TRBV6-5, with 9 bases that match TRBD1. With 2 bases clipped from V and 1 base from J, the junction kept 5 bases outside the gene matches. This CDR3 has 16 residues. Per the germline V gene, CDR1 is MNHEY and CDR2 is SVGAGI. The CDR3 loop is CASSYTLDRGNTEAFF. The CDR3 nucleotides are TGTGCCAGCAGTTACACCCTGGACAGGGGGAACACTGAAGCTTTCTTT.

This clonotype was counted a few times. This may stem from a read error, because a much larger clone lies one nucleotide away. This CDR3 reads CANSLASAAYGYTF. In DNA form, the CDR3 reads TGTGCCAACAGTTTAGCGTCGGCCGCCTATGGCTACACCTTC. The chain couples TRBV12-3 or TRBV12-4 to TRBJ1-2; D not certain. The CDR3 spans 14 residues.

This clonotype was detected many times. The genes are TRBV7-3 and TRBJ2-2; tentatively, D is TRBD2 (5 bases). The CDR3 is made up of 18 amino acids. Germline-derived CDR1 and CDR2 are SGHTA and FQGTGA. V dropped 4 bases and J dropped 0 bases, with 18 bases sitting between them. CDR3 region: CASSSSPSAGPNTGELFF. DNA of the CDR3: TGTGCCAGCAGCTCCAGCCCTTCCGCGGGCCCGAACACCGGGGAGCTGTTTTTT.

The chain carries TRBV27 and TRBJ2-7, with a weak D call TRBD2 (6 bases). Trimming left V 2 bases short and J 6 bases short, with 20 bases between. The germline CDR1 and CDR2 sequences are MNHEY and SMNVEV (reference sequence). CDR3 size: 16 residues. The CDR3 DNA sequence: TGTGCCAGCAGTTTAACCGGGGAGGCCCTCCGGCGCGAGCAGTACTTC. This sequence encodes CASSLTGEALRREQYF.

The V gene is TRBV10-3, the J gene TRBJ2-7; a weak D match, TRBD1 (6 bases). Germline loops: CDR1 ENHRY, CDR2 SYGVKD. The CDR3 spans 14 residues. Trimming shortened V by 3 bases and J by 0 bases, and 9 bases separated the two germline ends. The CDR3 reads CAISEQGSSYEQYF. The CDR3 DNA follows: TGTGCCATCAGTGAACAGGGTAGCTCCTACGAGCAGTACTTC.

As for this clonotype: It may be a read error: a sequence one base away is much more abundant. The V gene is TRBV6-5, the J gene TRBJ1-1; the match to TRBD1 covers 7 bases. Germline CDR1 reads MNHEY; CDR2 reads SVGAGI. The CDR3 is made up of 16 amino acids. In DNA, the CDR3 is TGTGCCAGCAGTTACACCCGACAGGGCGAGAACACTGAAGCTCTCTTT. Protein sequence: CASSYTRQGENTEALF.

J is TRBJ2-6 and V is TRBV20-1; perhaps TRBD1 as D (5 bases). The CDR3 length is 13 residues. Between the trimmed V and J ends, which lost 0 bases and 8 bases, there was a span of 8 bases. CDR1 and CDR2 from the germline V gene are DFQATT and SNEGSKA (reference sequence). As DNA, the CDR3 is TGCAGTGCTAGAGACGCAGGGACCAACGTCCTGACTTTC. Residues: CSARDAGTNVLTF.